The next 20 T cell receptor beta chains were all read from a single sample in a study of spatial heterogeneity in lung cancer. Time point of the sample: blood at routine non-recurrence follow-up after resection. TCRdb called the 5' RACE reads again in MiXCR, with one record for every CDR3 protein. The sample includes some 32,000 distinct CDR3 sequences, roughly a tenth seen only once; the top ten take around 28%. This specimen consisted of PBMCs, obtained at follow-up. The receptors here all came from a female donor with early-stage non-small cell lung cancer.

The chain is built from TRBV20-1 and TRBJ1-1, with 10 bases lining up with TRBD1. Trimming at V came to 6 bases and at J to 11 bases, leaving 9 bases not matched to a gene. The CDR3 is 12 residues long. CDR1 is DFQATT, CDR2 SNEGSKA, per germline (reference sequence). CDR3 nucleotides: TGCAGTGCCCTTGGACAGGGGGTAGGCGCTTTCTTT. Its translation: CSALGQGVGAFF.

This clonotype was counted only a few times. The rearrangement links TRBV9 to TRBJ2-5, with D perhaps TRBD2 (6 bases). Trimming took off 3 bases at V and 1 base at J, with 13 bases between the two ends. The CDR3 covers 15 residues. Germline CDR1 reads SGDLS; CDR2 reads YYNGEE. For the CDR3, the DNA is TGTGCCAGCAGCGGCGGGACGGACCCCCAAGAGACCCAGTACTTC. It is translated as CASSGGTDPQETQYF.

This clonotype was seen ten or more times. The chain is built from TRBV7-2 and TRBJ2-7; 8 bases line up with TRBD2. Trimming cost V 3 bases and J 0 bases; bases outside gene matches: 1. The CDR3 is made up of 14 amino acids. In germline, CDR1 is SGHTA, CDR2 FQGNSA. CDR3 amino acids: CASSFGTSSYEQYF. The CDR3 nucleotides are TGTGCCAGCAGCTTTGGGACTAGCTCCTACGAGCAGTACTTC.

The chain carries TRBV29-1 and TRBJ2-1, with D possibly TRBD2 on 7 matching bases. Germline CDR1 SQVTM, CDR2 ANQGSEA. Trimming cost V 6 bases and J 0 bases, with 12 bases left between them. The CDR3 has 14 amino acids. CDR3 region: CSVGGGPSYNEQFF. The CDR3 coding sequence is TGCAGCGTCGGCGGGGGCCCCTCCTACAATGAGCAGTTCTTC.

The sample holds many counts of this clonotype. The rearrangement links TRBV7-2 to TRBJ2-5, with D tentatively TRBD1 (5 bases). Trimming cost V 0 bases and J 5 bases, with 13 bases left between them. This CDR3 contains 15 residues. Germline lookup yields CDR1 SGHTA and CDR2 FQGNSA. The CDR3 nucleotides read TGTGCCAGCAGCTTAGCCTGGCAGGGCGAGGAGACCCAGTACTTC. Protein: CASSLAWQGEETQYF.

This clonotype was picked up many times. The genes are TRBV20-1 and TRBJ2-5, with unresolved D. Deletions cut 1 base from V and 3 bases from J, with 9 bases between. The CDR3 sequence is 13 residues long. The V gene's germline CDR1 is DFQATT and CDR2 SNEGSKA (reference sequence). The CDR3 DNA follows: TGCAGTGCTAGAGTGCTCGGAGAAGAGACCCAGTACTTC. It codes for CSARVLGEETQYF.

This clonotype was picked up a small number of times. The V gene is TRBV11-2, the J gene TRBJ2-5; the D gene is possibly TRBD1 (5 bases). Germline V lookup: CDR1 SGHAT, CDR2 FQNNGV. The ends were cut back, 4 bases at V and 5 bases at J, with 5 bases in the middle. The CDR3 has 11 amino acids. The CDR3 sequence is CASSYRETQYF. The CDR3 DNA is TGTGCCAGCAGCTACAGGGAGACCCAGTACTTC. The variable domain in full, completed from reference TRBV11-2 and TRBJ2-5, reads EAGVAQSPRYKIIEKRQSVAFWCNPISGHATLYWYQQILGQGPKLLIQFQNNGVVDDSQLPKDRFSAERLKGVDSTLKIQPAKLEDSAVYLCASSYRETQYFGPGTRLLVL.

This clonotype was counted a few times. This chain links TRBV6-2 or TRBV6-3 with TRBJ1-1; no definite D call. The germline CDR1 and CDR2 sequences are MNHEY and SVGEGT. The CDR3 length is 14 residues. V lost 3 bases and J 4 bases, leaving 12 bases between the germline ends. The CDR3 DNA reads TGTGCCAGCAGTTATCAGGTGTTACGCACTGAAGCTTTCTTT. Amino acid sequence: CASSYQVLRTEAFF.

This clonotype was found many times. J is TRBJ2-6 and V is TRBV4-3; TRBD2 matches 7 bases. The CDR3 extends over 16 amino acids. From germline, CDR1 is LGHNA and CDR2 YSLEER. After removal of 0 bases from V and 2 bases from J, the junction contained 1 base not matched to a gene. In nucleotides, the CDR3 is TGCGCCAGCAGCCAAGATGGGGGGGCTGGGGCCAACGTCCTGACTTTC. It encodes CASSQDGGAGANVLTF.

The chain joins TRBV7-9 to TRBJ1-2; D perhaps matches TRBD1 (5 bases). Germline V gene sequence: CDR1 SEHNR, CDR2 FQNEAQ (reference sequence). V shed 6 bases and J shed 0 bases, with 14 bases lying between them. The CDR3 extends over 15 amino acids. CDR3 region: CASRRHSTANYGYTF. CDR3 DNA sequence: TGTGCCAGCAGACGCCACTCGACAGCTAACTATGGCTACACCTTC.

Many counts were recorded for this clonotype. The chain joins TRBV29-1 to TRBJ1-3, with a possible D match to TRBD1 (5 bases). Trimming removed 7 bases from V and 4 bases from J, with 11 bases in between. Germline loops: CDR1 SQVTM, CDR2 ANQGSEA. The CDR3 is made up of 12 amino acids. The CDR3 protein is CSARGGGNTIYF. CDR3 bases: TGCAGCGCTCGGGGGGGAGGAAACACCATATATTTT. Looking up the rest from reference TRBV29-1 and TRBJ1-3 gives the full variable domain: SAVISQKPSRDICQRGTSLTIQCQVDSQVTMMFWYRQQPGQSLTLIATANQGSEATYESGFVIDKFPISRPNLTFSTLTVSNMSPEDSSIYLCSARGGGNTIYFGEGSWLTVV.

The rearrangement uses TRBV29-1 and TRBJ2-7; TRBD1 matches 7 bases. Germline V lookup: CDR1 SQVTM, CDR2 ANQGSEA. This CDR3 has 12 amino acids. The ends lost 6 bases at V and 7 bases at J; junction bases unmatched: 9. The CDR3 is CSVRGSGDEQYF. The CDR3 nucleotides read TGCAGCGTCAGGGGGTCAGGGGATGAGCAGTACTTC.

The chain carries TRBV5-1 and TRBJ2-7; tentatively, D is TRBD1 or TRBD2 (5 bases each). Germline-derived CDR1 and CDR2 are SGHRS and YFSETQ. The CDR3 loop spans 14 amino acids. V was cut by 4 bases and J by 4 bases, with 15 bases left in between. CDR3 protein: CASSGRAGSYEQYF. DNA for the CDR3: TGCGCCAGCAGCGGGCGGGCAGGGTCGTACGAGCAGTACTTC. The variable domain in full, completed from reference TRBV5-1 and TRBJ2-7, reads KAGVTQTPRYLIKTRGQQVTLSCSPISGHRSVSWYQQTPGQGLQFLFEYFSETQRNKGNFPGRFSGRQFSNSRSEMNVSTLELGDSALYLCASSGRAGSYEQYFGPGTRLTVT.

This clonotype was recorded many times. CDR3 in DNA: TGTGCCAGCAGTTACAGGGACTACGAGCAGTACTTC. Translating gives CASSYRDYEQYF. This chain connects TRBV28 to TRBJ2-7; a weak D match, TRBD1 (6 bases). This CDR3 comprises 12 residues. Trimming left V 4 bases short and J 3 bases short, with 7 bases between. Germline V gives CDR1 MDHEN, CDR2 SYDVKM.

This clonotype was detected only a few times. The CDR3: CASSLVALRTGGNTEAFF. The CDR3 region has the DNA TGTGCCAGCAGCTTAGTTGCCCTGCGGACAGGGGGGAACACTGAAGCTTTCTTT. The chain uses TRBV7-9 and TRBJ1-1; 10 bases are shared with TRBD1. J was trimmed by 1 base and V by 1 base; bases with no gene match: 9. CDR1 and CDR2 from the germline V gene are SEHNR and FQNEAQ (reference sequence). This CDR3 is built from 18 residues.

This clonotype was seen many times. The chain carries TRBV12-3 or TRBV12-4 and TRBJ2-7; TRBD2 matches at 12 bases. Losses at the gene ends were 6 bases for V and 7 bases for J; bases not matched to a gene: 4. The CDR3 totals 13 residues. CDR3 DNA sequence: TGTGCCAGCAGGACTAGCGGGGGTGGTGAGCAGTACTTC. This translates into CASRTSGGGEQYF.

The rearrangement joins TRBV5-6 to TRBJ1-6; D unresolved. V lost 4 bases and J lost 8, with 10 bases in between. The CDR3 sequence is 13 residues long. Germline V gene data show CDR1 as SGHDT and CDR2 as YYEEEE. This chain's CDR3 is CASSRNPDSPLHF. The CDR3, as DNA: TGTGCCAGCAGCCGTAATCCGGATTCACCCCTCCACTTT.

This clonotype was counted ten times or more. The V and J genes are TRBV29-1 and TRBJ2-2; D unclear. Trimming pared 0 bases from V and 7 bases from J, leaving 9 bases between. The CDR3 contains 13 residues. Germline V gene lookup returns CDR1 SQVTM and CDR2 ANQGSEA. CDR3: CSVEDRLDGELFF. CDR3 nucleotide sequence: TGCAGCGTTGAAGATCGATTAGACGGGGAGCTGTTTTTT.

CDR3 bases: TGTGCCAGCAGCTTGGGAGGAAACCAAGAGACCCAGTACTTC. Amino acid sequence: CASSLGGNQETQYF. V is TRBV13 and J is TRBJ2-5, with a tentative D call TRBD2 (6 bases). Germline CDR1 is PRHDT and CDR2 is FYEKMQ (reference sequence). With 3 bases removed from V and 0 bases from J, the gap between germline ends came to 8 bases. This CDR3 contains 14 residues.

This clonotype turned up a few times. The CDR3 reads CSASAGMEETYEQYF. In DNA, the CDR3 is TGCAGTGCTAGCGCTGGAATGGAGGAAACCTACGAGCAGTACTTC. The chain links TRBV20-1 to TRBJ2-7; the D gene is possibly TRBD2 (5 bases). The CDR3 consists of 15 residues. CDR1 and CDR2 (germline): DFQATT, SNEGSKA (reference sequence). Trimming cost V 3 bases and J 2 bases, with 17 bases left between them.